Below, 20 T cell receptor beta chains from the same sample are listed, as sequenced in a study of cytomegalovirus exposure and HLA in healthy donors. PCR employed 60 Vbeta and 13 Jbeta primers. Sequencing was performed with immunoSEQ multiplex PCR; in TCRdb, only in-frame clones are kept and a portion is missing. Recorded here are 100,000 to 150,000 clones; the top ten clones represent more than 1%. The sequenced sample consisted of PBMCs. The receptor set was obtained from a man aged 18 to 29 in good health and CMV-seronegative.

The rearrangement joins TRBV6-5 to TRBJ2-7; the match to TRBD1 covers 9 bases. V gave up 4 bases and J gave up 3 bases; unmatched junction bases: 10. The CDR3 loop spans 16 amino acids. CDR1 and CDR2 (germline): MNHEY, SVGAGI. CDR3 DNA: TGTGCCAGCAGTTCGCAATCGGGACAGGGCCTCTACGAGCAGTACTTC. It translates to CASSSQSGQGLYEQYF.

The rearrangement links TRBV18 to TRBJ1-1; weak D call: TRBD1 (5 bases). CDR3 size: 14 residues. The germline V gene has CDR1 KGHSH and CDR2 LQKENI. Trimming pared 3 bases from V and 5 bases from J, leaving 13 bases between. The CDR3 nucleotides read TGTGCCAGCTCACCGATGCGGGACGGGACTGAAGCTTTCTTT. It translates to CASSPMRDGTEAFF.

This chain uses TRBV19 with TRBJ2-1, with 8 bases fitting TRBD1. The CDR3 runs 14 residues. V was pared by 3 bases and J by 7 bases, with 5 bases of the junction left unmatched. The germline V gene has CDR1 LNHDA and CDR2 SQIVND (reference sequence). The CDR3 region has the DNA TGTGCCAGTAGTATCGGGCAGGGGGCGAATGAGCAGTTCTTC. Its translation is CASSIGQGANEQFF.

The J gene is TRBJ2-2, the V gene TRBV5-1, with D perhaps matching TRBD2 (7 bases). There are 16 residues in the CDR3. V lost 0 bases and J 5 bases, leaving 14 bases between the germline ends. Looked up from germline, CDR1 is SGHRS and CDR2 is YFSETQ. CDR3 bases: TGCGCCAGCAGCTTGGTGTTCGGGGGGCGGACCGGGGAGCTGTTTTTT. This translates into CASSLVFGGRTGELFF.

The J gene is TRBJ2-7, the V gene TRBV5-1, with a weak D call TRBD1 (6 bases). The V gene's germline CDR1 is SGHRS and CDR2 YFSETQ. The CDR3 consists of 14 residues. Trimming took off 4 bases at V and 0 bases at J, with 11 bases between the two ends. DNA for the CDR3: TGCGCCAGCAGCCACGCGGACAGCTCCTACGAGCAGTACTTC. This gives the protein CASSHADSSYEQYF.

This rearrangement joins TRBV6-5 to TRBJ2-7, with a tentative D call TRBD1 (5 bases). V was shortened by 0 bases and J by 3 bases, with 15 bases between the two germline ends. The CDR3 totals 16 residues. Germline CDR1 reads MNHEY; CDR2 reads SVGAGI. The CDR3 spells CASSYSGQGNGYEQYF. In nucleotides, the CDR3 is TGTGCCAGCAGTTACTCCGGGCAGGGAAACGGCTACGAGCAGTACTTC.

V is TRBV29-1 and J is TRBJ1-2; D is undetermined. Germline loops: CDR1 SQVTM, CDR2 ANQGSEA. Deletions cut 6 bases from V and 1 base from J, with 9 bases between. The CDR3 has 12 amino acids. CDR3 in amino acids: CSVGPFNYGYTF. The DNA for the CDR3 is TGCAGCGTGGGCCCATTTAACTATGGCTACACCTTC.

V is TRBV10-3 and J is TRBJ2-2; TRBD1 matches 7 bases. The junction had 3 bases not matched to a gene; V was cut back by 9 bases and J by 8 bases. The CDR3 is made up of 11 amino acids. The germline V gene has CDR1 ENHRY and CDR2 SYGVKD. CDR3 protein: CAMQGVGELFF. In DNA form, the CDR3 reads TGTGCCATGCAGGGGGTTGGGGAGCTGTTTTTT.

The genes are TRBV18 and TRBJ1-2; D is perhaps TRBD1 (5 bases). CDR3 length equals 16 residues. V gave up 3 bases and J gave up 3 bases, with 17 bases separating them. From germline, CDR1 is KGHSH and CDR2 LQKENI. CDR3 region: CASSPQSGGSDYGYTF. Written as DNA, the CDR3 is TGTGCCAGCTCACCTCAGTCGGGGGGGTCAGACTATGGCTACACCTTC.

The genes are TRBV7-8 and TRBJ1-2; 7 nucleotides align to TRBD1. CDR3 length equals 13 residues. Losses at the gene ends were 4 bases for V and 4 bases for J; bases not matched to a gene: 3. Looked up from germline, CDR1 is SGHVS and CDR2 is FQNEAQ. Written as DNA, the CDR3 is TGTGCCAGCAGCTGGGGACAGTCCTATGGCTACACCTTC. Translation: CASSWGQSYGYTF. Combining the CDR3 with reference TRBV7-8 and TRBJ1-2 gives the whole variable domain GAGVSQSPRYKVAKRGQDVALRCDPISGHVSLFWYQQALGQGPEFLTYFQNEAQLDKSGLPSDRFFAERPEGSVSTLKIQRTQQEDSAVYLCASSWGQSYGYTFGSGTRLTVV.

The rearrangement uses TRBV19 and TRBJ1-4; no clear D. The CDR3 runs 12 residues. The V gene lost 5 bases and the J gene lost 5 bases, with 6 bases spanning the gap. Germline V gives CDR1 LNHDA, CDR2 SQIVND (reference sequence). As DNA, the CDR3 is TGTGCCAGTAGTCCACAGAATGAAAAACTGTTTTTT. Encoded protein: CASSPQNEKLFF.

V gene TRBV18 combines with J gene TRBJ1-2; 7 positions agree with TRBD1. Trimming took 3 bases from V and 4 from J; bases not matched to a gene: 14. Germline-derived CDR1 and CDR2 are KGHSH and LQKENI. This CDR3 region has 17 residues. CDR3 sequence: CASSPPSVDRAGYGYTF. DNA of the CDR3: TGTGCCAGCTCACCTCCCTCCGTCGACAGGGCGGGCTATGGCTACACCTTC.

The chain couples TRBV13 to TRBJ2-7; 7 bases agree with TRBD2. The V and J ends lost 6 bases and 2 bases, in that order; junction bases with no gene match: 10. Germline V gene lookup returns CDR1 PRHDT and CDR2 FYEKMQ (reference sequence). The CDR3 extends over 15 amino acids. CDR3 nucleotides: TGTGCCAGCAGGCAGGCTGCGGGAGTCACCTACGAGCAGTACTTC. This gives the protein CASRQAAGVTYEQYF. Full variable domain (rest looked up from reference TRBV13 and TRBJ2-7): AAGVIQSPRHLIKEKRETATLKCYPIPRHDTVYWYQQGPGQDPQFLISFYEKMQSDKGSIPDRFSAQQFSDYHSELNMSSLELGDSALYFCASRQAAGVTYEQYFGPGTRLTVT.

CDR3 in amino acids: CASSLSSGALTDTQYF. CDR3 DNA sequence: TGCGCCAGCAGCTTGTCTTCAGGGGCTTTGACAGATACGCAGTATTTT. This chain joins TRBV5-1 and TRBJ2-3, with D perhaps TRBD1 (6 bases). The ends were cut back, 1 base at V and 3 bases at J, with 15 bases in the middle. Germline assignment: CDR1 SGHRS and CDR2 YFSETQ. CDR3 length: 16 amino acids. The variable domain in full, with the rest retrieved from reference TRBV5-1 and TRBJ2-3, is KAGVTQTPRYLIKTRGQQVTLSCSPISGHRSVSWYQQTPGQGLQFLFEYFSETQRNKGNFPGRFSGRQFSNSRSEMNVSTLELGDSALYLCASSLSSGALTDTQYFGPGTRLTVL.

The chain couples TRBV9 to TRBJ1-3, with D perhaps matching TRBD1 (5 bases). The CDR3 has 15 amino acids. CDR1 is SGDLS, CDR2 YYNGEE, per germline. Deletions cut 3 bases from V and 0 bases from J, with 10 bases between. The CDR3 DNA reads TGTGCCAGCAGCGGGGGCTGGGTCTCTGGAAACACCATATATTTT. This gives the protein CASSGGWVSGNTIYF.

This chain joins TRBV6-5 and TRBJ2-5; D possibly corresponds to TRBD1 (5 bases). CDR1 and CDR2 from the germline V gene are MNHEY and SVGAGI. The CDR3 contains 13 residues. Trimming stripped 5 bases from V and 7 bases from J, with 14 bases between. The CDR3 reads CASSNRLLGTQYF. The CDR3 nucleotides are TGTGCCAGCAGTAACAGGCTGCTTGGGACCCAGTACTTC.

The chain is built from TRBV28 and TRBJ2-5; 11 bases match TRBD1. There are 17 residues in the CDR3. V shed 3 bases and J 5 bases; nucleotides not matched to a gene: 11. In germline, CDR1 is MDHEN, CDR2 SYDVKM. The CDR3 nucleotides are TGTGCCAGCAGTTTTATTTCCAAGGACAGGGGGCGGGAGACCCAGTACTTC. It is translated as CASSFISKDRGRETQYF.

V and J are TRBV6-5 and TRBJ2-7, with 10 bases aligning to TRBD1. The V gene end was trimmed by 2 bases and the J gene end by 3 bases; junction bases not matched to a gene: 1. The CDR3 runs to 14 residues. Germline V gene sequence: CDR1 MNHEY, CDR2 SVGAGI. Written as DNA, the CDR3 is TGTGCCAGCAGTTACGGGGACAGGGGCTACGAGCAGTACTTC. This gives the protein CASSYGDRGYEQYF.

The CDR3 loop is CATRFGTMNNEQFF. CDR3 nucleotides: TGTGCCACCCGTTTTGGGACTATGAATAATGAGCAGTTCTTC. The V call is TRBV6-5, the J call TRBJ2-1; 7 bases agree with TRBD2. The germline CDR1 and CDR2 sequences are MNHEY and SVGAGI. J was trimmed by 7 bases and V by 10 bases; bases with no gene match: 13. This CDR3 contains 14 residues.

This CDR3 reads CASSDPNRGGTTNEKLFF. CDR3 sequence (DNA): TGCGCCAGCAGCGACCCGAACAGGGGTGGAACAACTAATGAAAAACTGTTTTTT. The chain carries TRBV5-1 and TRBJ1-4; 7 bases map to TRBD1. CDR3 length equals 18 residues. V trimming: 4 bases; J trimming: 0 bases; junction bases outside the gene matches: 12. Germline-derived CDR1 and CDR2 are SGHRS and YFSETQ.